Ten or more counts support the clone carrying this T cell receptor beta chain. These data belong to a study of regulatory T cells in long-lasting Graves disease. V shed 0 bases, J shed 3 bases, and the junction held 4 bases outside the gene matches. The CDR3 extends over 16 amino acids. Germline loops: CDR1 DFQATT, CDR2 SNEGSKA (reference sequence). Time point defined: newly diagnosed GD, antithyroid drugs for less than 3 months. Generation of the TCR library employed RNA extracted from PBMCs. Library construction for TCR beta used iRepertoire HTBI primers and Arm-PCR of CDR3 regions. TCRdb re-analysed the multiplex PCR reads in MiXCR, keeping a single row per CDR3 protein. The sample carries about 210,000 distinct CDR3 sequences, roughly 20% recorded once. These same data were also listed under a study on T cells in Graves' hyperthyroidism and ophthalmopathy.

The rearrangement links TRBV20-1 to TRBJ2-3; 12 nucleotides match TRBD2. The specimen comprised peripheral blood mononuclear cells (PBMCs), sampled at new diagnosis, from a patient treated with antithyroid drugs. The clonotype was recovered from a woman aged 30 to 39 with Graves disease. The CDR3 protein is CSARDRLAGATDTQYF. CDR3 nucleotides: TGCAGTGCTAGAGATAGACTAGCGGGAGCAACAGATACGCAGTATTTT.